The 8 T cell receptor beta chains presented below share a single source sample, sequenced in a study of blood T cell repertoires in COVID-19 (TCRdb year 2020). Libraries came from the immunoSEQ multiplex PCR assay. Imported from immuneACCESS, the table was reduced by TCRdb to in-frame sequences with V and J called. These copies leave out some clones; in studies compared against another copy, an unresolved V gene accounts for under half, and the cause of the remainder is not known. The table for this sample lists approximately 400,000 clones; approximately 90% of them were counted only once. Of the sample, 0.86% is held by the ten largest clones. Source material: PBMCs or T cells enriched from blood (not recorded which). The receptors here all came from a woman aged 40 to 50 who had been exposed to COVID-19.

The rearrangement uses TRBV15 and TRBJ2-7, with D maybe TRBD1 (5 bases). The CDR3 has 17 amino acids. Per the germline V gene, CDR1 is LNHNV and CDR2 is YYDKDF (reference sequence). V was pared by 0 bases and J by 2 bases, with 17 bases between. The CDR3 DNA sequence: TGTGCCACCAGCAGAGATCTAATAGGGGTCAACGCCTACGAGCAGTACTTC. It specifies CATSRDLIGVNAYEQYF.

V is TRBV27 and J is TRBJ1-2; 11 bases agree with TRBD1. The germline V gene has CDR1 MNHEY and CDR2 SMNVEV (reference sequence). Germline trimming cut 5 bases from V and 4 bases from J; bases unmatched to any gene: 3. This CDR3 comprises 14 residues. The CDR3 sequence is CASSPGQGVYGYTF. The CDR3, as DNA: TGTGCCAGCAGTCCGGGACAGGGGGTCTATGGCTACACCTTC.

This clone was seen only a few times. The CDR3 nucleotides read TGCGCCAGCAGTGATCGGACTACGTACGAGCAGTACTTC. Translated: CASSDRTTYEQYF. The chain has TRBV10-2 and TRBJ2-7; D is perhaps TRBD2 (6 bases). CDR3 length equals 13 residues. Germline lookup yields CDR1 WSHSY and CDR2 SAAADI. Trimming cost V 3 bases and J 4 bases, with 10 bases left between them.

V is TRBV18 and J is TRBJ1-2, with 8 bases identical to TRBD1. There are 16 residues in the CDR3. Germline V gives CDR1 KGHSH, CDR2 LQKENI. Germline trimming cut 5 bases from V and 8 bases from J; bases unmatched to any gene: 16. The CDR3 region is CASSSTPGQDDRGYTF. The CDR3 DNA sequence: TGTGCCAGCTCATCCACCCCGGGACAGGACGATCGGGGCTACACCTTC.

The CDR3 is CASSLIQFGDFRGGYTF. The CDR3 DNA is TGTGCCAGCAGCTTGATTCAATTCGGGGATTTCCGAGGAGGCTACACCTTC. V is TRBV5-6 and J is TRBJ1-2; D remains ambiguous. The CDR3 has 17 residues. Trimming pared 1 base from V and 8 bases from J, leaving 24 bases between. Per germline, CDR1 SGHDT and CDR2 YYEEEE.

This chain connects TRBV5-1 to TRBJ2-7; 7 bases map to TRBD2. CDR3 length equals 15 residues. From germline, CDR1 is SGHRS and CDR2 YFSETQ. J lost 7 bases, V lost 1 base, and 11 bases had no gene match. In nucleotides, the CDR3 is TGCGCCAGCAGCTTGTCGCGAGCGGGGTCGGGGGAGCAGTACTTC. Protein sequence: CASSLSRAGSGEQYF.

V and J are TRBV27 and TRBJ1-2, with TRBD1 matching 9 bases. Germline V gives CDR1 MNHEY, CDR2 SMNVEV (reference sequence). J gave up 4 bases and V 7 bases, and 4 bases lay outside the gene matches. This CDR3 is 13 amino acids long. The CDR3 region is CASTPTGGYGYTF. The CDR3 bases are TGTGCCAGCACCCCGACAGGGGGCTATGGCTACACCTTC.

This chain connects TRBV27 to TRBJ2-7; 9 bases match TRBD1. This CDR3 is built from 15 residues. Trimming cost V 0 bases and J 4 bases; bases outside gene matches: 4. Germline-derived CDR1 and CDR2 are MNHEY and SMNVEV (reference sequence). The CDR3: CASSLSMDRGYEQYF. The DNA for the CDR3 is TGTGCCAGCAGTTTATCGATGGACAGGGGTTACGAGCAGTACTTC.